Following are 24 T cell receptor beta chains from one sample sequenced in a study of blood T cell repertoires in COVID-19. The protocol was immunoSEQ multiplex PCR, while the TCRdb copy is restricted to in-frame clones and leaves out a portion. The table lists hundreds of thousands of clones, about nine tenths of them singletons, with under 1.5% in the top ten. Specimen: peripheral blood. The receptors originated from a woman aged 25 to 39 with active or convalescent COVID-19.

This clone was found once. The chain recombines TRBV7-2 with TRBJ1-6, with 9 nucleotides matching TRBD1. Germline V gene lookup returns CDR1 SGHTA and CDR2 FQGNSA. The CDR3 loop spans 18 amino acids. J gave up 2 bases and V 1 base, and 6 bases lay outside the gene matches. CDR3 sequence reads: CASSLDPGQGAYNSPLHF. The CDR3 DNA reads TGTGCCAGCAGCTTAGACCCGGGACAGGGAGCCTATAATTCACCCCTCCACTTT.

The CDR3 nucleotides are TGCAGCGTTGCGGGGGGAGACAGCTATGGCTACACCTTC. It codes for CSVAGGDSYGYTF. The rearrangement links TRBV29-1 to TRBJ1-2, with D possibly TRBD1 on 5 matching bases. The CDR3 is 13 amino acids. V lost 4 bases and J 4 bases, leaving 13 bases between the germline ends. Germline V CDR1 and CDR2: SQVTM, ANQGSEA.

Only a few counts were recorded for this clone. The CDR3 loop reads CASSQAQGTFYEQYF. As DNA, the CDR3 is TGCGCCAGCAGCCAAGCCCAGGGTACCTTCTACGAGCAGTACTTC. J is TRBJ2-7 and V is TRBV4-1; possible D gene TRBD1, 5 bases. Germline V gene lookup returns CDR1 MGHRA and CDR2 YSYEKL. V gave up 1 base and J gave up 3 bases, with 13 bases separating them. The CDR3 is 15 residues long.

This sequence joins TRBV3-1 (or the pseudogene TRBV3-2) and TRBJ1-1; D gene unclear. There are 16 residues in the CDR3. Germline V gene data show CDR1 as LGHDT and CDR2 as YNNKEL (reference sequence). With 4 bases removed from V and 1 base from J, the gap between germline ends came to 16 bases. CDR3 sequence reads: CASSPIPISSNTEAFF. The CDR3 bases are TGTGCCAGCAGCCCTATACCCATAAGCTCGAACACTGAAGCTTTCTTT.

V is TRBV2 and J is TRBJ1-6, with TRBD1 matching over 9 bases. The CDR3 runs 16 residues. V shed 4 bases and J 7 bases; nucleotides not matched to a gene: 8. Germline lookup yields CDR1 SNHLY and CDR2 FYNNEI. The CDR3 DNA reads as TGTGCCAGCAGTGCGGTAGGGACAGGGACAAATTCACCCCTCCACTTT. Translated, it gives CASSAVGTGTNSPLHF.

This chain uses TRBV19 with TRBJ1-6; D is uncertain. Germline values: CDR1 LNHDA, CDR2 SQIVND (reference sequence). Trimming removed 5 bases at V and 7 bases at J, with 6 bases between. The CDR3 sequence is 12 residues long. CDR3 DNA sequence: TGTGCCAGTAGTCACAGCAATTCACCCCTCCACTTT. It encodes CASSHSNSPLHF.

This rearrangement joins TRBV28 to TRBJ2-3; no reliable D call. Germline V gives CDR1 MDHEN, CDR2 SYDVKM. Deletions cut 5 bases from V and 9 bases from J, with 9 bases between. The CDR3 contains 11 residues. In nucleotides, the CDR3 is TGTGCCAGCAGTAGTAGTGTAACGCAGTATTTT. This codes for CASSSSVTQYF.

V gene TRBV7-9 combines with J gene TRBJ1-5; 7 positions agree with TRBD1. The CDR3 is 13 residues long. V lost 5 bases to trimming and J lost 8 bases; unmatched junction nucleotides: 6. Per the germline V gene, CDR1 is SEHNR and CDR2 is FQNEAQ (reference sequence). The CDR3 sequence is CASSRQGWEPQHF. CDR3 bases: TGTGCCAGCAGCCGACAGGGTTGGGAGCCCCAGCATTTT.

This chain connects TRBV7-9 to TRBJ1-5, with TRBD1 matching over 10 bases. Germline V gene lookup returns CDR1 SEHNR and CDR2 FQNEAQ (reference sequence). The CDR3 runs to 15 residues. V trimming: 1 base; J trimming: 6 bases; junction bases outside the gene matches: 3. CDR3 amino acids: CASSLGQGAGQPQHF. The CDR3 DNA reads TGTGCCAGCAGCTTAGGACAGGGGGCCGGTCAGCCCCAGCATTTT.

The chain uses TRBV19 and TRBJ2-7; 13 bases are shared with TRBD2. Trimming cost V 2 bases and J 3 bases; bases outside gene matches: 4. Germline lookup yields CDR1 LNHDA and CDR2 SQIVND (reference sequence). The CDR3 consists of 16 residues. The DNA of the CDR3 is TGTGCCAGTAGTATAAGACTAGCGGGAGGTTTCTACGAGCAGTACTTC. This sequence encodes CASSIRLAGGFYEQYF.

This clone was found many times. The rearrangement joins TRBV7-7 to TRBJ2-1; 12 bases map to TRBD2. The J segment lost 8 bases and the V segment lost 1 base, leaving 3 bases of the junction unmatched. Looked up from germline, CDR1 is SSHAT and CDR2 is FNYEAQ (reference sequence). The CDR3 runs 15 residues. Here the CDR3 DNA reads TGTGCCAGCAGCTTAGGACTAGCGGGAGTCCATGAGCAGTTCTTC. It codes for CASSLGLAGVHEQFF.

The rearrangement joins TRBV19 to TRBJ1-1; TRBD1 matches 8 bases. CDR3 length: 14 amino acids. Germline V gives CDR1 LNHDA, CDR2 SQIVND (reference sequence). The J segment lost 5 bases and the V segment lost 4 bases, leaving 6 bases of the junction unmatched. CDR3 sequence reads: CASSNTGGRTEAFF. In DNA, the CDR3 is TGTGCCAGTAGTAACACAGGGGGACGTACTGAAGCTTTCTTT.

The chain is built from TRBV5-1 and TRBJ1-6; perhaps TRBD1 as D (5 bases). The CDR3 runs 15 residues. From germline, CDR1 is SGHRS and CDR2 YFSETQ. V was clipped by 4 bases and J by 6 bases, with 14 bases between them. The CDR3 DNA reads TGCGCCAGCAGCCCCCAGGGCGGGGTTAATTCACCCCTCCACTTT. This encodes CASSPQGGVNSPLHF. The entire variable domain, with the rest obtained from reference TRBV5-1 and TRBJ1-6, is as follows: KAGVTQTPRYLIKTRGQQVTLSCSPISGHRSVSWYQQTPGQGLQFLFEYFSETQRNKGNFPGRFSGRQFSNSRSEMNVSTLELGDSALYLCASSPQGGVNSPLHFGNGTRLTVT.

The gene calls are TRBV7-9 and TRBJ2-5, with 14 bases lining up with TRBD2. After removal of 4 bases from V and 5 bases from J, the junction contained 6 bases not matched to a gene. The CDR3 contains 16 residues. Germline assignment: CDR1 SEHNR and CDR2 FQNEAQ (reference sequence). The chain's CDR3 is CASSWTSGRLGETQYF. The CDR3 DNA follows: TGTGCCAGCAGCTGGACTAGCGGGAGGTTGGGGGAGACCCAGTACTTC.

The rearrangement links TRBV23-1 to TRBJ2-2; D not resolved. TRBV23-1 falls under the ORF class, with uncertain function. The CDR3 spans 15 residues. V was clipped by 3 bases and J by 2 bases, with 10 bases between them. The CDR3 loop reads CASSHPGNNTGELFF. The CDR3 coding sequence is TGCGCCAGCAGTCACCCAGGCAATAACACCGGGGAGCTGTTTTTT.

V is TRBV5-4 and J is TRBJ2-7; TRBD1 aligns across 10 bases. J was trimmed by 3 bases and V by 5 bases; bases with no gene match: 5. CDR1 and CDR2 from the germline V gene are SGHNT and YYREEE (reference sequence). CDR3 length: 14 residues. This chain's CDR3 is CASRPGTGVYEQYF. CDR3 bases: TGTGCCAGCAGACCCGGGACAGGGGTCTACGAGCAGTACTTC.

The chain has TRBV6-5 and TRBJ2-7; D unresolved. Germline V lookup: CDR1 MNHEY, CDR2 SVGAGI. V was clipped by 6 bases and J by 2 bases, with 5 bases between them. CDR3 length equals 11 residues. The chain's CDR3 is CASRTTYEQYF. As DNA, the CDR3 is TGTGCCAGCAGGACAACCTACGAGCAGTACTTC.

This chain joins TRBV29-1 and TRBJ1-2; D may be TRBD1 (6 bases). V was clipped by 7 bases and J by 6 bases, with 12 bases between them. Germline V gene lookup returns CDR1 SQVTM and CDR2 ANQGSEA. The CDR3 extends over 11 amino acids. CDR3 in amino acids: CSGEGGNGYTF. CDR3 in DNA: TGCAGCGGCGAGGGGGGGAATGGCTACACCTTC.

This chain's CDR3 is CASSLAGTGGLFF. As DNA, the CDR3 is TGTGCCAGCAGCTTGGCCGGGACAGGGGGACTGTTTTTT. The rearrangement links TRBV5-6 to TRBJ1-4; 11 bases match TRBD1. This CDR3 has 13 residues. The J segment lost 13 bases and the V segment lost 0 bases, leaving 2 bases of the junction unmatched. The germline V gene has CDR1 SGHDT and CDR2 YYEEEE.

The chain uses TRBV28 and TRBJ1-1; possibly TRBD1 for D (6 bases). Trimming took 4 bases from V and 4 from J, leaving 16 bases between them. Germline V gene lookup returns CDR1 MDHEN and CDR2 SYDVKM. CDR3 length: 15 amino acids. The CDR3 here is CASSSRSRGSTEAFF. As DNA, the CDR3 is TGTGCCAGCAGTTCCAGGTCGAGGGGGAGCACTGAAGCTTTCTTT.

The chain couples TRBV4-1 to TRBJ2-7; TRBD2 agrees at 9 bases. Germline loops: CDR1 MGHRA, CDR2 YSYEKL. The CDR3 is 14 amino acids. J was trimmed by 4 bases and V by 5 bases; bases with no gene match: 6. The DNA of the CDR3 is TGCGCCAGCAGCAATCCTAGCGGGGTTTACGAGCAGTACTTC. As protein: CASSNPSGVYEQYF.

This chain joins TRBV15 and TRBJ1-1; weak D call: TRBD1 (5 bases). With 4 bases removed from V and 6 bases from J, the gap between germline ends came to 18 bases. CDR1 LNHNV and CDR2 YYDKDF come from the germline V gene (reference sequence). The CDR3 runs to 15 residues. This CDR3 reads CATSIKTRVGAEAFF. Written as DNA, the CDR3 is TGTGCCACCAGCATAAAGACCAGGGTTGGAGCTGAAGCTTTCTTT.

The chain employs TRBV9 and TRBJ2-7, with a weak D call TRBD2 (5 bases). The CDR3 is made up of 17 amino acids. V shed 0 bases and J shed 0 bases, with 16 bases lying between them. CDR1 SGDLS and CDR2 YYNGEE come from the germline V gene. The CDR3 nucleotides read TGTGCCAGCAGCGTAGGAGGGCAGGCCATAAGCTCCTACGAGCAGTACTTC. Its protein is CASSVGGQAISSYEQYF.

The J gene is TRBJ1-4, the V gene TRBV12-2; the listed D gene, TRBD1, was not tested against the DNA. TRBV12-2 corresponds to a pseudogene. This CDR3 is built from 14 residues. The CDR3 reads CASRLGRGPEKLFF. In nucleotides, the CDR3 is TGTGCAAGTCGCTTAGGAAGGGGGCCTGAAAAACTGTTTTTT.